Below, 32 T cell receptor beta chains from the same sample are listed, as sequenced in a study of T-cell reconstitution after alpha-beta-depleted transplantation in children (dated by TCRdb to between 2015 and 2016). The treatment or condition label, as the study defines it: allogeneic hematopoietic cell transplantation with graft depleted of TCRalphabeta T cells and CD19 B cells. The library relied on PCR. The sequencer listed for this sample is Illumina HiSeq 2500. To normalize quantification of the TCRbeta repertoire, the TCR libraries were built with molecular barcoding that relied on unique molecular identifiers. TCRdb's own reprocessing of the public reads used fastp at Q25 and MiXCR and kept productive beta chains. Rows with a matching CDR3 protein are joined into one entry that keeps the most common DNA and genes. A total of about 420,000 distinct CDR3 sequences appear in this sample, roughly 16% of them only once. Around 30% of the sample is taken by the ten largest.

The source was PBMCs, mostly from graft donor cells, collected 360 days after TCRalphabeta/CD19-depleted stem cell transplant. These receptor sequences come from a boy under three years old who had a stem cell transplant for Wiskott-Aldrich syndrome, so the T cells may come from the graft donor.

This clonotype showed up many times. The chain couples TRBV4-2 to TRBJ2-4, with D tentatively TRBD1 (7 bases). Trimming stripped 7 bases from V and 1 base from J, with 17 bases between. The length of the CDR3 is 16 residues. The germline gives CDR1 LGHNA, CDR2 YNFKEQ. CDR3 amino acids: CASKKGDSGAKNIQYF. CDR3 coding DNA: TGTGCCAGCAAAAAGGGGGACAGCGGGGCCAAAAACATTCAGTACTTC.

The chain has TRBV7-2 and TRBJ2-1; 11 nucleotides agree with TRBD2. This CDR3 is built from 16 residues. Germline lookup yields CDR1 SGHTA and CDR2 FQGNSA. Trimming cost V 3 bases and J 7 bases; bases outside gene matches: 8. DNA of the CDR3: TGTGCCAGCAGCTTTTTCCTAGCGGGGGGTATTAATGAGCAGTTCTTC. Amino acids: CASSFFLAGGINEQFF.

This clonotype came up many times. The rearrangement links TRBV12-3 or TRBV12-4 to TRBJ2-2, with D uncertain. CDR3 length: 13 amino acids. Trimming shortened V by 7 bases and J by 6 bases, and 12 bases separated the two germline ends. CDR3 amino acids: CASTADGSGELFF. Written as DNA, the CDR3 is TGTGCCAGCACCGCGGACGGATCCGGGGAGCTGTTTTTT.

The chain employs TRBV5-8 and TRBJ2-3; 7 positions match TRBD1. Trimming at V came to 4 bases and at J to 0 bases, leaving 8 bases not matched to a gene. CDR1 and CDR2 from the germline V gene are SGHTS and YDEGEE. The CDR3 is 16 amino acids. The CDR3 sequence: CASSPGTEPSTDTQYF. CDR3 DNA: TGTGCCAGCAGCCCTGGGACAGAGCCTAGCACAGATACGCAGTATTTT.

The table lists this clonotype with a few counts. The gene calls are TRBV5-1 and TRBJ2-1, with 10 bases matching TRBD2. The CDR3 length is 18 residues. The trim removed 4 bases at V and 6 bases at J, leaving 16 bases unmatched. Germline CDR1 and CDR2: SGHRS and YFSETQ. CDR3 protein: CASSPVLIAGGLANEQFF. The CDR3 coding sequence is TGCGCCAGCAGCCCTGTATTAATAGCGGGAGGTCTGGCCAATGAGCAGTTCTTC.

This clonotype showed up just a few times. The genes are TRBV6-1 and TRBJ2-7; a weak D match, TRBD2 (5 bases). Germline V gives CDR1 MNHNS, CDR2 SASEGT. The length of the CDR3 is 13 residues. The V end lost 6 bases, the J end lost 3 bases, and 12 bases lay between the germline ends. The CDR3 region is CASREGGFYEQYF. In DNA, the CDR3 is TGTGCCAGCAGAGAGGGTGGGTTCTACGAGCAGTACTTC.

The chain uses TRBV6-1 and TRBJ2-5; 11 bases line up with TRBD1. Germline CDR1 and CDR2: MNHNS and SASEGT. The CDR3 runs to 13 residues. The V and J ends lost 7 bases and 7 bases, in that order; junction bases with no gene match: 5. The CDR3 DNA sequence: TGTGCCAGCAAACCGGGACAGGGGGTGACCCAGTACTTC. This gives the protein CASKPGQGVTQYF.

This clonotype was seen only a few times. For the CDR3, the DNA is TGTGCCACACGGGTAACAGGGCGGAGGTACACCGGGGAGCTGTTTTTT. Translation: CATRVTGRRYTGELFF. J is TRBJ2-2 and V is TRBV15, with TRBD1 as a possible D gene (6 bases). Trimming removed 9 bases from V and 3 bases from J, with 20 bases in between. This CDR3 is built from 16 residues. Per germline, CDR1 LNHNV and CDR2 YYDKDF (reference sequence).

This clonotype has more than one count but fewer than ten. The chain has TRBV5-1 and TRBJ2-7, with TRBD2 matching 7 bases. The V and J ends lost 4 bases and 4 bases, in that order; junction bases with no gene match: 14. Germline CDR1 reads SGHRS; CDR2 reads YFSETQ. The CDR3 covers 16 residues. For the CDR3, the DNA is TGCGCCAGCAGCCGGGGAGGGGTACGCGGTCCATACGAGCAGTACTTC. Translation gives CASSRGGVRGPYEQYF.

A few counts support this clonotype. V usage is TRBV3-1 and J usage is TRBJ1-1; the D gene is possibly TRBD1 (5 bases). Germline CDR1 LGHDT, CDR2 YNNKEL (reference sequence). This CDR3 comprises 14 residues. Trimming pared 5 bases from V and 1 base from J, leaving 11 bases between. The chain's CDR3 is CASSYLQGNTEAFF. CDR3 nucleotide sequence: TGTGCCAGCAGCTACCTCCAGGGGAACACTGAAGCTTTCTTT.

This clonotype was counted between two and nine times. The J gene is TRBJ2-1, the V gene TRBV4-3, with 12 positions matching TRBD2. V shed 3 bases, J shed 2 bases, and the junction held 2 bases outside the gene matches. CDR1 LGHNA and CDR2 YSLEER come from the germline V gene. The CDR3 runs to 16 residues. The CDR3 region has the DNA TGCGCCAGCAGCCACCGGACTAGCGGGACCTACAATGAGCAGTTCTTC. Translation gives CASSHRTSGTYNEQFF.

This clonotype turned up a few times. V and J are TRBV28 and TRBJ2-5, with 11 bases fitting TRBD2. Losses at the gene ends were 5 bases for V and 5 bases for J; bases not matched to a gene: 7. CDR1 is MDHEN and CDR2 is SYDVKM in the germline V gene. This CDR3 contains 15 residues. The CDR3 sequence is CASSRLAGTQETQYF. CDR3 in DNA: TGTGCCAGCAGTCGACTAGCGGGGACTCAGGAGACCCAGTACTTC.

This chain links TRBV24-1 with TRBJ2-5, with 9 bases that match TRBD2. This CDR3 has 17 residues. Germline V CDR1 and CDR2: KGHDR, SFDVKD. After removal of 4 bases from V and 5 bases from J, the junction contained 13 bases not matched to a gene. The CDR3 here is CATSDNLGLAGVETQYF. Here the CDR3 DNA reads TGTGCCACCAGTGACAACCTTGGGTTAGCGGGAGTTGAGACCCAGTACTTC.

The genes are TRBV27 and TRBJ2-1, with unresolved D. The CDR3 length is 15 residues. Looked up from germline, CDR1 is MNHEY and CDR2 is SMNVEV (reference sequence). V gave up 0 bases and J gave up 9 bases, with 15 bases separating them. The CDR3 DNA follows: TGTGCCAGCAGTTTATCCCCCGCTAGAGCTTCTGAGCAGTTCTTC. Its protein is CASSLSPARASEQFF.

As for this clonotype: A much larger clone lies a single base off, so this may be a read error. The CDR3 is CASRSGIGVQPQHF. For the CDR3, the DNA is TGTGCCAGCAGATCCGGGATAGGGGTTCAGCCCCAGCATTTT. The chain links TRBV2 to TRBJ1-5; maybe TRBD1 (5 bases). The CDR3 is 14 amino acids. Germline V gene lookup returns CDR1 SNHLY and CDR2 FYNNEI. Trimming took off 6 bases at V and 6 bases at J, with 15 bases between the two ends.

The table lists this clonotype with a few counts. The chain couples TRBV29-1 to TRBJ1-1; unclear D gene. Germline-derived CDR1 and CDR2 are SQVTM and ANQGSEA. V lost 5 bases and J 1 base, leaving 5 bases between the germline ends. The CDR3 runs 11 residues. DNA for the CDR3: TGCAGCGTTCTAGGGAACACTGAAGCTTTCTTT. Translated, it gives CSVLGNTEAFF.

The CDR3 here is CASSQVLGQGVYEQYF. Written as DNA, the CDR3 is TGCGCCAGCAGCCAAGTGTTGGGGCAGGGCGTTTACGAGCAGTACTTC. J is TRBJ2-7 and V is TRBV4-3, with a weak D call TRBD1 (5 bases). The CDR3 loop spans 16 amino acids. The germline V and J ends were trimmed by 1 base and 4 bases, with 17 bases remaining between them. Germline V gene data show CDR1 as LGHNA and CDR2 as YSLEER.

The rearrangement joins TRBV28 to TRBJ2-7, with 8 bases that match TRBD1. The germline gives CDR1 MDHEN, CDR2 SYDVKM. V lost 6 bases to trimming and J lost 4 bases; unmatched junction nucleotides: 8. The CDR3 runs 14 residues. The CDR3, as DNA: TGTGCCAGCAGCCTGGACAGGGCCTTATACGAGCAGTACTTC. This sequence encodes CASSLDRALYEQYF. The full variable domain, in which reference TRBV28 and TRBJ2-7 provide the parts outside the CDR3, is DVKVTQSSRYLVKRTGEKVFLECVQDMDHENMFWYRQDPGLGLRLIYFSYDVKMKEKGDIPEGYSVSREKKERFSLILESASTNQTSMYLCASSLDRALYEQYFGPGTRLTVT.

There are a few counts of this clonotype. The chain is built from TRBV5-1 and TRBJ2-2; D is undetermined. The CDR3 is 15 residues long. The V gene lost 2 bases and the J gene lost 7 bases, with 15 bases spanning the gap. The V gene's germline CDR1 is SGHRS and CDR2 YFSETQ. CDR3 in amino acids: CASSFPQSFGGELFF. DNA of the CDR3: TGCGCCAGCAGCTTCCCTCAGTCCTTTGGCGGGGAGCTGTTTTTT.

This chain connects TRBV2 to TRBJ2-7, with D possibly being TRBD1 (6 bases). The germline CDR1 and CDR2 sequences are SNHLY and FYNNEI. The CDR3 consists of 11 residues. With 6 bases removed from V and 4 bases from J, the gap between germline ends came to 7 bases. As DNA, the CDR3 is TGTGCCAGCAGGGACAGATACGAGCAGTACTTC. Protein product: CASRDRYEQYF.

This clonotype was observed a few times. This sequence joins TRBV11-2 and TRBJ2-7; D may correspond to TRBD1 or TRBD2 (5 bases each). CDR3 length: 15 amino acids. The V end was cut by 1 base, the J end by 3 bases, with 13 bases between. Germline CDR1 reads SGHAT; CDR2 reads FQNNGV. In DNA form, the CDR3 reads TGTGCCAGCAGCTTAGCGGGACGGCTCCTCTACGAGCAGTACTTC. Translating gives CASSLAGRLLYEQYF.

The V and J genes are TRBV7-2 and TRBJ1-6; D perhaps matches TRBD1 (5 bases). The CDR3 totals 15 residues. Deletions cut 1 base from V and 9 bases from J, with 13 bases between. Germline loops: CDR1 SGHTA, CDR2 FQGNSA. CDR3 sequence (DNA): TGTGCCAGCAGCTTAGGGAATACAGGCTCTTCACCCCTCCACTTT. As protein: CASSLGNTGSSPLHF.

J is TRBJ1-5 and V is TRBV6-1, with D possibly being TRBD1 (5 bases). Deletions cut 6 bases from V and 0 bases from J, with 9 bases between. CDR3 length: 14 residues. The V gene's germline CDR1 is MNHNS and CDR2 SASEGT. The CDR3 DNA follows: TGTGCCAGCAGGAAGGACAATAGCAATCAGCCCCAGCATTTT. Translated: CASRKDNSNQPQHF.

This clonotype has more than one count but fewer than ten. The chain employs TRBV12-3 or TRBV12-4 and TRBJ2-5; D possibly uses TRBD1 or TRBD2 (5 bases each). CDR3 size: 13 residues. Trimming took off 5 bases at V and 4 bases at J, with 11 bases between the two ends. CDR3 in amino acids: CASSLSGTETQYF. In DNA, the CDR3 is TGTGCCAGCAGTCTTTCCGGGACAGAGACCCAGTACTTC.

This clonotype appeared many times. The V call is TRBV7-2, the J call TRBJ2-3; D is undetermined. V lost 4 bases to trimming and J lost 2 bases, with 10 bases between them. The CDR3 sequence is 14 residues long. From germline, CDR1 is SGHTA and CDR2 FQGNSA. CDR3 region: CASSYAANTDTQYF. CDR3 nucleotides: TGTGCCAGCAGCTACGCGGCAAACACAGATACGCAGTATTTT.

This clonotype showed up just a few times. The chain employs TRBV20-1 and TRBJ2-1, with D unclear. The CDR3 covers 14 residues. The ends were cut back, 6 bases at V and 0 bases at J, with 12 bases in the middle. Germline assignment: CDR1 DFQATT and CDR2 SNEGSKA (reference sequence). The CDR3: CSAELKDSYNEQFF. The CDR3 coding sequence is TGCAGTGCCGAACTGAAGGACTCCTACAATGAGCAGTTCTTC.

This clonotype was observed a handful of times. The V gene is TRBV10-3, the J gene TRBJ1-1; no clear D. There are 11 residues in the CDR3. CDR1 and CDR2 from the germline V gene are ENHRY and SYGVKD. V gave up 11 bases and J gave up 5 bases, with 12 bases separating them. This CDR3 is CASLDRTEAFF. The CDR3 DNA follows: TGTGCCTCCCTCGATCGGACTGAAGCTTTCTTT.

This chain links TRBV12-3 or TRBV12-4 with TRBJ2-7; TRBD1 matches 8 bases. This CDR3 spans 12 amino acids. J lost 6 bases, V lost 6 bases, and 4 bases had no gene match. The CDR3 is CASSLGTGEQYF. CDR3 coding DNA: TGTGCCAGCAGCCTTGGGACAGGCGAGCAGTACTTC.

CDR3 amino acids: CASSSSEWDLHGELFF. For the CDR3, the DNA is TGTGCCAGCAGCTCATCCGAATGGGACCTCCACGGGGAGCTGTTTTTT. The chain joins TRBV7-9 to TRBJ2-2, with D perhaps given as TRBD1 or TRBD2 (5 bases each). CDR3 length: 16 amino acids. The ends were cut back, 4 bases at V and 7 bases at J, with 19 bases in the middle. Germline V gene lookup returns CDR1 SEHNR and CDR2 FQNEAQ (reference sequence).

Only a few counts were recorded for this clonotype. The V and J genes are TRBV15 and TRBJ2-4, with 7 bases lining up with TRBD2. With 3 bases clipped from V and 0 bases from J, the junction kept 8 bases outside the gene matches. This CDR3 spans 17 amino acids. Looked up from germline, CDR1 is LNHNV and CDR2 is YYDKDF (reference sequence). Here the CDR3 reads CATSSFGRDEAKNIQYF. CDR3 nucleotides: TGTGCCACCAGCAGTTTTGGGAGGGATGAAGCCAAAAACATTCAGTACTTC.

This clonotype was found a few times. The V call is TRBV5-1, the J call TRBJ2-7; no reliable D call. The V end was cut by 7 bases, the J end by 3 bases, with 11 bases between. Germline CDR1 is SGHRS and CDR2 is YFSETQ. The CDR3 is made up of 12 amino acids. This CDR3 reads CASRTSNYEQYF. CDR3 DNA: TGCGCCAGCCGCACATCAAACTACGAGCAGTACTTC.

Only a few counts were recorded for this clonotype. This rearrangement joins TRBV3-1 to TRBJ2-7, with D possibly TRBD1 on 5 matching bases. Germline CDR1 and CDR2: LGHDT and YNNKEL (reference sequence). V lost 3 bases and J 4 bases, leaving 10 bases between the germline ends. The CDR3 length is 13 residues. The CDR3 region is CASSQHQGYEQYF. In DNA form, the CDR3 reads TGTGCCAGCAGCCAGCACCAGGGATACGAGCAGTACTTC.